A selection of T cell receptor beta chains follows, all from one sample in a study of beta chain features in type 1 diabetes. Profiled with immunoSEQ multiplex PCR; TCRdb holds only in-frame clones, not every one. The data contain 620,000 or so clones, 15% to 17% of them singletons. The sequenced material came from naive CD4+ T cells from blood. The receptors shown here come from a young man in good health. CDR3s include the opening cysteine and the closing phenylalanine or tryptophan. Fields, in order: D gene, V gene, J gene, clone size, CDR3 DNA, CDR3 protein. D genes are given only for firm matches. Clone size is not always given. Where it is, it says once, few, many or a class for expanded clones.

TRBD1	TRBV28	TRBJ2-1	few	TGTGCCAGCAGTTCGTCCGGGACAGCAAACAATGAGCAGTTCTTC	CASSSSGTANNEQFF
TRBD1	TRBV2	TRBJ2-5	few	TGTGCCAGCAACGGTGAGGGGGCTGAGACCCAGTACTTC	CASNGEGAETQYF
-	TRBV7-2	TRBJ2-7	-	TGTGCCAGCAGCTTAGGCGGGGCCAGGTCCTACGAGCAGTACTTC	CASSLGGARSYEQYF
-	TRBV21-1	TRBJ1-1	-	TGTGCCAGCAGCAAACGGCCAGTATACACTGAAGCTTTCTTT	CASSKRPVYTEAFF
-	TRBV6-5	TRBJ2-6	few	TGTGCCAGCAGTTACTCCCTCTCTGGGGCCAACGTCCTGACTTTC	CASSYSLSGANVLTF
-	TRBV30	TRBJ1-5	-	TGTGCCTGGAGTGTACAGAGAAATCAGCCCCAGCATTTT	CAWSVQRNQPQHF
-	TRBV7-7	TRBJ2-2	-	TGTGCTAGCAGTTACAGGGTCGCCGGGGAGCTGTTTTTT	CASSYRVAGELFF
TRBD1	TRBV7-3	TRBJ1-1	-	TGTGCCAGCAGCTTAACGACAGGGGCGAACACTGAAGCTTTCTTT	CASSLTTGANTEAFF
-	TRBV18	TRBJ1-6	-	TGTGCCAGCTCACCCCGTACCGGGACACCAATCAATTCACCCCTCCACTTT	CASSPRTGTPINSPLHF
-	TRBV27	TRBJ2-7	few	TGTGCCAGCAGTTTCAGGGTGAGGGGGTACGAGCAGTACTTC	CASSFRVRGYEQYF
TRBD1	TRBV7-2	TRBJ2-2	few	TGTGCCAGCAGCTTAATCGGACAGGGTGACACCGGGGAGCTGTTTTTT	CASSLIGQGDTGELFF
TRBD1	TRBV9	TRBJ2-7	-	TGTGCCAGCAGCGTAGGGGCAGGACAGGGCGGCGAGCAGTACTTC	CASSVGAGQGGEQYF
TRBD1	TRBV7-6	TRBJ1-4	-	TGTGCCAGCAGCTTCGGACAGGGGGGTGAAAAACTGTTTTTT	CASSFGQGGEKLFF
-	TRBV9	TRBJ1-4	few	TGTGCCAGCAGCGTAGCTCTGGGAGGTGGGGAAAAACTGTTTTTT	CASSVALGGGEKLFF
-	TRBV7-9	TRBJ1-1	-	TGTGCCAGCAGCGAACAGGGAAGGAACATGAACACTGAAGCTTTCTTT	CASSEQGRNMNTEAFF
-	TRBV4-1	TRBJ2-1	-	TGCGCCAGCAGCCGATTCGAGTGGGGAGCAGGGAATGAGCAGTTCTTC	CASSRFEWGAGNEQFF
TRBD1	TRBV6-5	TRBJ1-2	-	TGTGCCAGCAGTTCCCGGGACAGGGGTAACTATGGCTACACCTTC	CASSSRDRGNYGYTF
TRBD1	TRBV4-3	TRBJ2-1	many	TGCGCCAGCAGCGCCCTCGGACAGGCTAGGAATGAGCAGTTCTTC	CASSALGQARNEQFF
-	TRBV9	TRBJ2-4	-	TGTGCCAGCAGCGTAGACACCGCGGGGGCCATAGCCAAAAACATTCAGTACTTC	CASSVDTAGAIAKNIQYF
-	TRBV6-1	TRBJ1-1	-	TGTGCCAGCAGTGAAGTGTCTGGGGGCACTGAAGCTTTCTTT	CASSEVSGGTEAFF
TRBD1	TRBV18	TRBJ2-7	-	TGTGCCAGCTCACCACCGGGGACAGGGGAGCTCGAGCAGTACTTC	CASSPPGTGELEQYF
-	TRBV10-3	TRBJ2-2	-	TGTGCCATCAGTGGACAGTCTCAGAACACCGGGGAGCTGTTTTTT	CAISGQSQNTGELFF
-	TRBV27	TRBJ2-1	once	TGTGCCAGCAGTTCCCTCCGGGACCAGAGCTCCTACAATGAGCAGTTCTTC	CASSSLRDQSSYNEQFF
TRBD2	TRBV5-1	TRBJ2-1	-	TGCGCCAGCAGCTTGGCTCAGACTAGCGGGGGTGACAATGAGCAGTTCTTC	CASSLAQTSGGDNEQFF
TRBD1	TRBV10-3	TRBJ1-2	few	TGTGCCATCAGTGAGTCGAGGGACAGGGCCGACTATGGCTACACCTTC	CAISESRDRADYGYTF
-	TRBV11-1	TRBJ2-1	-	TGTGCCAGCAGCTTTCGGGTTACTGATCACAATGAGCAGTTCTTC	CASSFRVTDHNEQFF
TRBD1	TRBV5-4	TRBJ1-1	-	TGTGCCAGCAGCCCGCGGGGGAGGGGGCGGGCCACTGAAGCTTTCTTT	CASSPRGRGRATEAFF
TRBD2	TRBV6-5	TRBJ2-1	-	TGTGCCAGCAGCCGTATCAGCGGGAGGCTTGGGGAGCAGTTCTTC	CASSRISGRLGEQFF
-	TRBV7-2	TRBJ2-7	few	TGTGCCAGCAGACTCCGGCGGCGGGTGGACTACGAGCAGTACTTC	CASRLRRRVDYEQYF
TRBD1	TRBV7-3	TRBJ2-3	-	TGTGCCAGCAGCGCCCTGGGGACAGGGACAGATACGCAGTATTTT	CASSALGTGTDTQYF
TRBD1	TRBV7-6	TRBJ2-7	-	TGTGCCAGCAGCTCCTACCGGGACAGGGGACACGAGCAGTACTTC	CASSSYRDRGHEQYF
-	TRBV28	TRBJ2-7	-	TGTGCCAGCAGACCGGGACACCCCAACGAGCAGTACTTC	CASRPGHPNEQYF
-	TRBV4-2	TRBJ2-5	few	TGTGCCAGCAGCCAAACTCGGCGGGGGCCGGGGGAGACCCAGTACTTC	CASSQTRRGPGETQYF
-	TRBV11-3	TRBJ2-5	few	TGTGCCAGCAGTTCTTCAGGGTTTTTAGAGACCCAGTACTTC	CASSSSGFLETQYF
-	TRBV14	TRBJ1-5	few	TGTGCCAGCAGCCAAGATAGGAATCAGCCCCAGCATTTT	CASSQDRNQPQHF
TRBD2	TRBV4-3	TRBJ2-1	-	TGCGCCAGCAGCCAAGAAAGGACTAGCGGGGGCGAGCAGTTCTTC	CASSQERTSGGEQFF
TRBD1	TRBV6-1	TRBJ2-7	-	TGTGCCAGCAGTCGGGACAGGGCCTACGAGCAGTACTTC	CASSRDRAYEQYF
TRBD1	TRBV9	TRBJ2-3	many	TGTGCCAGCAGCGGGACAGGTAACACAGATACGCAGTATTTT	CASSGTGNTDTQYF
-	TRBV25-1	TRBJ1-2	few	TGTGCCAGCAGTGAACACTTCGGGATGCGGCGCTACACCTTC	CASSEHFGMRRYTF
-	TRBV10-3	TRBJ1-2	few	TGTGCCATCAGCTTAACCGGACAGAACTATGGCTACACCTTC	CAISLTGQNYGYTF
TRBD1	TRBV5-1	TRBJ1-4	-	TGCGCCAGCAGCCCAGACAGGGTGAACGAAAAACTGTTTTTT	CASSPDRVNEKLFF
-	TRBV18	TRBJ2-2	-	TGTGCCAGCTCACCACAGGGCAACACCGGGGAGCTGTTTTTT	CASSPQGNTGELFF
-	TRBV7-9	TRBJ2-5	-	TGTGCCAGCAGCCACGCGGGGGCTAAAGAGACCCAGTACTTC	CASSHAGAKETQYF
-	TRBV5-1	TRBJ2-3	-	TGCGCCAGCAGCTTGGCGGGGACTAGCACAGATACGCAGTATTTT	CASSLAGTSTDTQYF